The 27 T cell receptor beta chains below were found in one sample sequenced in a study of cytomegalovirus exposure and HLA in healthy donors. PCR amplification relied on 60 Vbeta primers (plus 13 Jbeta primers). Profiled with immunoSEQ multiplex PCR; TCRdb holds only in-frame clones, not every one. This sample has some 200,000 clones, with 79% found just once. Sequenced: PBMCs. These TCRs come from a girl aged 5 to 17 in good health and CMV-seropositive.

This clone was seen a few times. The rearrangement uses TRBV9 and TRBJ2-7; D uncertain. Deletions cut 2 bases from V and 1 base from J, with 7 bases between. Germline CDR1 reads SGDLS; CDR2 reads YYNGEE. CDR3 size: 13 residues. CDR3 loop: CASSVRPSYEQYF. In DNA, the CDR3 is TGTGCCAGCAGCGTTCGTCCTTCCTACGAGCAGTACTTC.

The chain has TRBV27 and TRBJ1-2; D is possibly TRBD1 (6 bases). Trimming left V 8 bases short and J 3 bases short, with 10 bases between. Germline CDR1 and CDR2: MNHEY and SMNVEV (reference sequence). This CDR3 spans 12 amino acids. The CDR3 is CASRTDYYGYTF. DNA of the CDR3: TGTGCCAGCCGGACAGACTACTATGGCTACACCTTC.

The chain employs TRBV29-1 and TRBJ1-1; no clear D. Germline CDR1 and CDR2: SQVTM and ANQGSEA. This CDR3 spans 10 amino acids. Deletions cut 7 bases from V and 1 base from J, with 4 bases between. CDR3 region: CSAWNTEAFF. CDR3 coding DNA: TGCAGCGCCTGGAACACTGAAGCTTTCTTT.

The gene calls are TRBV7-2 and TRBJ2-7, with 7 bases aligning to TRBD2. Looked up from germline, CDR1 is SGHTA and CDR2 is FQGNSA. V lost 3 bases, J lost 3 bases, and 8 bases stayed unmatched. The CDR3 runs to 15 residues. The CDR3 DNA follows: TGTGCCAGCAGCTTTACAGCGGGGAGGGACTACGAGCAGTACTTC. Translating it yields CASSFTAGRDYEQYF.

On this clone: The sample carries other DNA sequences with the same CDR3. CDR3 DNA sequence: TGTGCCAGCTCACCAGGCTCCCAAGAGACCCAGTACTTC. It translates to CASSPGSQETQYF. The chain joins TRBV18 to TRBJ2-5; no firm D call. Per germline, CDR1 KGHSH and CDR2 LQKENI. The ends were cut back, 2 bases at V and 1 base at J, with 5 bases in the middle. The CDR3 consists of 13 residues.

This clone occurred a few times. J is TRBJ2-5 and V is TRBV5-6; 13 nucleotides line up with TRBD2. There are 17 residues in the CDR3. V was pared by 4 bases and J by 4 bases, with 10 bases of the junction left unmatched. Germline lookup yields CDR1 SGHDT and CDR2 YYEEEE. The CDR3 nucleotides are TGTGCCAGCAGCGCAACTAGCGGGGGGGCCAACGCAGAGACCCAGTACTTC. Translation: CASSATSGGANAETQYF.

This clone has just one count. The J gene is TRBJ2-2, the V gene TRBV9; D is ambiguous. This CDR3 contains 15 residues. Germline V gene lookup returns CDR1 SGDLS and CDR2 YYNGEE. V gave up 5 bases and J gave up 3 bases, with 14 bases separating them. CDR3: CASSTAREYTGELFF. The DNA for the CDR3 is TGTGCCAGCAGTACCGCGCGAGAGTACACCGGGGAGCTGTTTTTT.

The rearrangement uses TRBV15 and TRBJ2-2; D uncertain. Germline V lookup: CDR1 LNHNV, CDR2 YYDKDF (reference sequence). V lost 1 base to trimming and J lost 5 bases, with 2 bases between them. There are 12 residues in the CDR3. The CDR3 sequence is CATSRVTGELFF. The CDR3 DNA sequence: TGTGCCACCAGCAGAGTAACCGGGGAGCTGTTTTTT.

The chain couples TRBV7-2 to TRBJ2-1, with a weak D call TRBD2 (6 bases). The CDR3 is 14 amino acids. Trimming cost V 5 bases and J 6 bases, with 14 bases left between them. Germline CDR1 and CDR2: SGHTA and FQGNSA. CDR3 loop: CASSPPRDSNEQFF. CDR3 DNA sequence: TGTGCCAGCAGCCCCCCCCGGGACTCCAATGAGCAGTTCTTC.

This clone showed up just a few times. This chain uses TRBV5-4 with TRBJ2-1; 7 bases agree with TRBD2. From germline, CDR1 is SGHNT and CDR2 YYREEE (reference sequence). The CDR3 runs 16 residues. The V segment lost 1 base and the J segment 6 bases; nucleotides outside the gene matches: 10. The CDR3 nucleotides read TGTGCCAGCAGCTTGACGCGGGCTAGCGGTTCCAATGAGCAGTTCTTC. Its translation is CASSLTRASGSNEQFF.

The chain has TRBV6-1 and TRBJ2-7, with 11 bases that match TRBD2. The V gene end was trimmed by 8 bases and the J gene end by 3 bases; junction bases not matched to a gene: 6. Germline CDR1 is MNHNS and CDR2 is SASEGT. This CDR3 has 14 residues. The CDR3: CASSRLAGNYEQYF. CDR3 nucleotide sequence: TGTGCCAGCTCGCGACTAGCGGGGAACTACGAGCAGTACTTC.

Details on this clone: Other DNA sequences within the sample encode an identical CDR3. This sequence joins TRBV6-5 and TRBJ1-1; D call uncertain. Germline V gene lookup returns CDR1 MNHEY and CDR2 SVGAGI. V gave up 0 bases and J gave up 8 bases, with 7 bases separating them. The CDR3 runs to 12 residues. The CDR3 region has the DNA TGTGCCAGCAGTTACTCGGGCAGAGAAGCTTTCTTT. This gives the protein CASSYSGREAFF.

This clone was counted once. The chain carries TRBV15 and TRBJ2-7; D possibly corresponds to TRBD1 (5 bases). This CDR3 is 13 amino acids long. Germline V CDR1 and CDR2: LNHNV, YYDKDF (reference sequence). V lost 0 bases to trimming and J lost 4 bases, with 7 bases between them. The CDR3 loop reads CATSRESGYEQYF. CDR3 in DNA: TGTGCCACCAGCAGAGAGTCAGGGTACGAGCAGTACTTC.

J is TRBJ2-5 and V is TRBV2; possibly TRBD1 for D (5 bases). The CDR3 is 14 amino acids. Trimming shortened V by 2 bases and J by 4 bases, and 11 bases separated the two germline ends. The germline CDR1 and CDR2 sequences are SNHLY and FYNNEI. CDR3 in amino acids: CASSETVQGETQYF. Written as DNA, the CDR3 is TGTGCCAGCAGTGAAACGGTTCAGGGAGAGACCCAGTACTTC.

The V call is TRBV7-6, the J call TRBJ2-3; no definite D call. V lost 1 base and J lost 0, with 5 bases in between. This CDR3 is built from 14 residues. CDR1 and CDR2 (germline): SGHVS, FNYEAQ. The CDR3 is CASSLGPSTDTQYF. The CDR3 nucleotides read TGTGCCAGCAGCTTAGGTCCTAGCACAGATACGCAGTATTTT.

The chain is built from TRBV5-6 and TRBJ2-4; possibly TRBD1 for D (5 bases). Trimming pared 2 bases from V and 8 bases from J, leaving 20 bases between. CDR1 and CDR2 (germline): SGHDT, YYEEEE. The CDR3 extends over 16 amino acids. CDR3 sequence reads: CASSFPRAAGMDIQYF. CDR3 nucleotides: TGTGCCAGCAGCTTTCCCCGCGCGGCAGGGATGGACATTCAGTACTTC.

The chain has TRBV15 and TRBJ1-3; 10 nucleotides align to TRBD1. Germline CDR1 reads LNHNV; CDR2 reads YYDKDF (reference sequence). V was clipped by 0 bases and J by 4 bases; unmatched bases: 6. This CDR3 contains 17 residues. CDR3 sequence reads: CATSRDGTDRGGNTIYF. CDR3 bases: TGTGCCACCAGCAGAGATGGGACGGACAGGGGGGGAAACACCATATATTTT.

The chain has TRBV13 and TRBJ1-4; TRBD1 might be the D (5 bases). The germline gives CDR1 PRHDT, CDR2 FYEKMQ (reference sequence). Trimming removed 5 bases from V and 5 bases from J, with 15 bases in between. This CDR3 is 15 amino acids long. CDR3 in amino acids: CASSLTQGLNEKLFF. For the CDR3, the DNA is TGTGCCAGCAGCCTCACTCAGGGCCTGAATGAAAAACTGTTTTTT.

The table lists this clone with a few counts. J is TRBJ2-1 and V is TRBV2, with 9 bases fitting TRBD1. CDR1 and CDR2 from the germline V gene are SNHLY and FYNNEI. V lost 8 bases and J lost 9; bases outside the gene matches: 8. The CDR3 covers 13 residues. The CDR3 DNA reads as TGTGCCAGCGGACAGGGGAGAAGTGGTGAGCAGTTCTTC. Its translation is CASGQGRSGEQFF.

V is TRBV4-1 and J is TRBJ2-1, with D perhaps matching TRBD2 (6 bases). Trimming left V 4 bases short and J 5 bases short, with 21 bases between. This CDR3 is built from 17 residues. Germline lookup yields CDR1 MGHRA and CDR2 YSYEKL. CDR3 sequence: CASSRGGVASLNNEQFF. The DNA for the CDR3 is TGCGCCAGCAGCCGCGGCGGGGTTGCGAGTCTTAACAATGAGCAGTTCTTC.

This chain connects TRBV12-5 to TRBJ2-3; 7 positions agree with TRBD1. Germline loops: CDR1 LGHNT, CDR2 FRNRAP. The CDR3 consists of 16 residues. V lost 0 bases to trimming and J lost 3 bases; unmatched junction nucleotides: 6. The DNA for the CDR3 is TGTGCTAGTGGTTTGGTACGTACAGGGGCAACAGATACGCAGTATTTT. Protein sequence: CASGLVRTGATDTQYF.

The chain links TRBV11-2 to TRBJ2-7; TRBD1 is a possible D gene (6 bases). This CDR3 has 14 residues. Germline CDR1 is SGHAT and CDR2 is FQNNGV. V was cut by 3 bases and J by 2 bases, with 11 bases left in between. CDR3 DNA: TGTGCCAGCAGCTTCTTTGGGGGCCCCTACGAGCAGTACTTC. Its translation: CASSFFGGPYEQYF.

The rearrangement links TRBV29-1 to TRBJ1-4; TRBD1 agrees at 7 bases. This CDR3 is 13 amino acids long. V dropped 1 base and J dropped 8; count of bases not matched to a gene: 4. Per the germline V gene, CDR1 is SQVTM and CDR2 is ANQGSEA. Here the CDR3 reads CSVEGDSIEKLFF. DNA for the CDR3: TGCAGCGTTGAAGGGGACAGTATCGAAAAACTGTTTTTT.

The V and J genes are TRBV6-1 and TRBJ2-5, with a possible D match to TRBD2 (6 bases). The V gene lost 1 base and the J gene lost 4 bases, with 10 bases spanning the gap. Germline V lookup: CDR1 MNHNS, CDR2 SASEGT. This CDR3 region has 14 residues. The CDR3 spells CASSEVAGRETQYF. CDR3 DNA sequence: TGTGCCAGCAGTGAAGTTGCGGGGAGAGAGACCCAGTACTTC.

This clone was observed a few times. V and J are TRBV5-4 and TRBJ1-5; D call uncertain. The CDR3 totals 12 residues. Between the trimmed V and J ends, which lost 4 bases and 9 bases, there was a span of 11 bases. Germline-derived CDR1 and CDR2 are SGHNT and YYREEE (reference sequence). As DNA, the CDR3 is TGTGCCAGCAGCGTCTACTCGGGGCCCCAGCATTTT. Its protein is CASSVYSGPQHF.

This chain connects TRBV29-1 to TRBJ1-5; a weak D match, TRBD1 (5 bases). V lost 4 bases, J lost 6 bases, and 13 bases lay in between. The CDR3 is made up of 13 amino acids. Looked up from germline, CDR1 is SQVTM and CDR2 is ANQGSEA. The CDR3 sequence: CSVVWGLGQPQHF. CDR3 sequence (DNA): TGCAGCGTTGTCTGGGGCTTGGGTCAGCCCCAGCATTTT.

The chain couples TRBV20-1 to TRBJ2-3; D perhaps matches TRBD2 (5 bases). Trimming cost V 4 bases and J 3 bases, with 5 bases left between them. Germline V gene data show CDR1 as DFQATT and CDR2 as SNEGSKA (reference sequence). The CDR3 covers 11 residues. The CDR3 DNA follows: TGCAGTGCTACGGGGACAGATACGCAGTATTTT. Translated: CSATGTDTQYF.